The 25 T cell receptor beta chains listed next were all sequenced from one sample in a study of OX40 agonist ivuxolimab in advanced cancers. Produced via immunoSEQ multiplex PCR; TCRdb's table is partial and in-frame only. Found here are around 56,000 clones, 82% of them singletons; the top ten hold more than 3.5%. This material consisted of CD4+ or CD8+ T cells sorted from blood, taken in a trial of the OX40 agonist ivuxolimab. The receptors here all came from an adult with an advanced solid tumor such as melanoma, head and neck, liver or kidney cancer.

This clone was recorded once. The chain links TRBV18 to TRBJ1-2; D gene uncertain. The length of the CDR3 is 14 residues. Trimming left V 3 bases short and J 2 bases short, with 10 bases between. The germline gives CDR1 KGHSH, CDR2 LQKENI. The CDR3 here is CASSPGGPNYGYTF. The CDR3 DNA sequence: TGTGCCAGCTCACCGGGTGGGCCAAACTATGGCTACACCTTC.

The CDR3 reads CASSGRGAANTGELFF. The CDR3 DNA is TGTGCCAGCAGCGGAAGAGGGGCAGCGAACACCGGGGAGCTGTTTTTT. The chain recombines TRBV7-2 with TRBJ2-2, with D tentatively TRBD1 or TRBD2 (5 bases each). There are 16 residues in the CDR3. Germline V gene sequence: CDR1 SGHTA, CDR2 FQGNSA. Trimming took off 5 bases at V and 0 bases at J, with 13 bases between the two ends.

The chain uses TRBV28 and TRBJ1-1; maybe TRBD1 (6 bases). This CDR3 region has 11 residues. The germline gives CDR1 MDHEN, CDR2 SYDVKM. Trimming shortened V by 7 bases and J by 4 bases, and 7 bases separated the two germline ends. The CDR3 is CASKGGTEAFF. In DNA form, the CDR3 reads TGTGCCAGCAAAGGGGGCACTGAAGCTTTCTTT.

CDR3 amino acids: CASRIEYGAYNEQFF. The CDR3 nucleotides are TGTGCCAGCAGGATTGAGTATGGGGCTTACAATGAGCAGTTCTTC. V gene TRBV6-1 combines with J gene TRBJ2-1; D possibly corresponds to TRBD1 (5 bases). Between the trimmed V and J ends, which lost 6 bases and 4 bases, there was a span of 16 bases. Germline V gene data show CDR1 as MNHNS and CDR2 as SASEGT. The CDR3 covers 15 residues.

As DNA, the CDR3 is TGTGCCAGCAGTTTATACAGGGAAGGGCAAGAGACCCAGTACTTC. Residues: CASSLYREGQETQYF. This sequence joins TRBV28 and TRBJ2-5, with D perhaps TRBD1 (6 bases). The CDR3 length is 15 residues. Germline-derived CDR1 and CDR2 are MDHEN and SYDVKM. V was cut by 1 base and J by 2 bases, with 11 bases left in between.

The gene calls are TRBV5-4 and TRBJ2-2; TRBD2 might be the D (5 bases). The CDR3 covers 15 residues. Trimming cost V 3 bases and J 0 bases, with 9 bases left between them. The germline CDR1 and CDR2 sequences are SGHNT and YYREEE (reference sequence). DNA of the CDR3: TGTGCCAGCAGCTCCGGGATCGCGAACACCGGGGAGCTGTTTTTT. Translating gives CASSSGIANTGELFF.

V gene TRBV11-3 combines with J gene TRBJ2-1, with 7 bases fitting TRBD1. The CDR3 is 14 residues long. Germline V CDR1 and CDR2: SGHNT, YENEEA. V was pared by 3 bases and J by 6 bases, with 5 bases of the junction left unmatched. The CDR3 spells CASSFGRGSNEQFF. The CDR3 coding sequence is TGTGCCAGCAGCTTCGGCAGGGGGTCCAATGAGCAGTTCTTC.

This clone has only one observation. This rearrangement joins TRBV19 to TRBJ2-6, with 7 nucleotides matching TRBD1. The trim removed 4 bases at V and 7 bases at J, leaving 16 bases unmatched. This CDR3 region has 18 residues. The germline V gene has CDR1 LNHDA and CDR2 SQIVND (reference sequence). CDR3 residues: CASSTHTGAPSEANVLTF. The CDR3 coding sequence is TGTGCCAGTAGTACCCACACAGGGGCCCCCTCAGAAGCCAACGTCCTGACTTTC.

This chain links TRBV5-1 with TRBJ2-7, with TRBD2 as a possible D gene (5 bases). The ends were cut back, 4 bases at V and 6 bases at J, with 14 bases in the middle. The CDR3 is made up of 13 amino acids. The germline V gene has CDR1 SGHRS and CDR2 YFSETQ. In DNA form, the CDR3 reads TGCGCCAGCAGCCCGGGATTAATCGGCGAGCAGTACTTC. Its translation: CASSPGLIGEQYF.

This clone was seen a single time. This chain connects TRBV6-6 to TRBJ2-5, with D unclear. Trimming removed 7 bases at V and 5 bases at J, with 14 bases between. This CDR3 is built from 13 residues. The germline V gene has CDR1 MNHNY and CDR2 SVGAGI (reference sequence). CDR3 region: CASTGGGRETQYF. The CDR3 DNA is TGTGCCAGCACCGGCGGCGGCAGGGAGACCCAGTACTTC.

The V call is TRBV19, the J call TRBJ2-2, with TRBD1 identical over 8 bases. Trimming took 8 bases from V and 2 from J; bases not matched to a gene: 13. There are 17 residues in the CDR3. Per germline, CDR1 LNHDA and CDR2 SQIVND (reference sequence). Here the CDR3 reads CASSRGRGLINTGELFF. As DNA, the CDR3 is TGTGCCAGTTCACGGGGCAGGGGGCTAATTAACACCGGGGAGCTGTTTTTT.

Note on this clone: At one of its ends the junction is not consistent with the germline gene, which may arise from a read error. This chain joins TRBV4-3 and TRBJ2-2, with a possible D match to TRBD1 (6 bases). Per germline, CDR1 LGHNA and CDR2 YSLEER. CDR3 length: 16 residues. This CDR3 reads CASSPLWTDEHRGAVF. The CDR3 DNA follows: TGCGCCAGCAGCCCCCTTTGGACAGACGAACACCGGGGAGCTGTTTTT.

This chain connects TRBV19 to TRBJ1-5, with TRBD1 as a possible D gene (5 bases). Germline V gives CDR1 LNHDA, CDR2 SQIVND (reference sequence). Trimming stripped 5 bases from V and 4 bases from J, with 15 bases between. This CDR3 has 15 amino acids. The CDR3 spells CASSGGGTVNQPQHF. In nucleotides, the CDR3 is TGTGCCAGTAGTGGGGGGGGGACCGTGAATCAGCCCCAGCATTTT. Variable domain in full (rest from reference TRBV19 and TRBJ1-5): DGGITQSPKYLFRKEGQNVTLSCEQNLNHDAMYWYRQDPGQGLRLIYYSQIVNDFQKGDIAEGYSVSREKKESFPLTVTSAQKNPTAFYLCASSGGGTVNQPQHFGDGTRLSIL.

V usage is TRBV7-2 and J usage is TRBJ1-1, with TRBD1 as a possible D gene (6 bases). Trimming stripped 6 bases from V and 4 bases from J, with 21 bases between. Germline CDR1 is SGHTA and CDR2 is FQGNSA. The CDR3 is made up of 16 amino acids. This chain's CDR3 is CASRQSPSRGGTEAFF. The CDR3 bases are TGTGCCAGCAGGCAGAGCCCATCTAGGGGGGGCACTGAAGCTTTCTTT.

The chain uses TRBV7-2 and TRBJ2-7; 8 positions agree with TRBD1. CDR1 and CDR2 (germline): SGHTA, FQGNSA. This CDR3 has 13 residues. With V trimmed by 5 bases and J by 5 bases, 5 bases remained unmatched. CDR3 in DNA: TGTGCCAGCAGCCCTGACAGGGGCGACGAGCAGTACTTC. Its translation is CASSPDRGDEQYF.

The gene calls are TRBV19 and TRBJ2-7, with D possibly being TRBD2 (6 bases). The CDR3 runs to 16 residues. The germline V and J ends were trimmed by 3 bases and 3 bases, with 18 bases remaining between them. Per the germline V gene, CDR1 is LNHDA and CDR2 is SQIVND (reference sequence). CDR3 region: CASSMGVGAGIYEQYF. The CDR3 bases are TGTGCCAGTAGTATGGGGGTCGGGGCGGGAATCTACGAGCAGTACTTC. The full variable domain, with the rest looked up from reference TRBV19 and TRBJ2-7, is DGGITQSPKYLFRKEGQNVTLSCEQNLNHDAMYWYRQDPGQGLRLIYYSQIVNDFQKGDIAEGYSVSREKKESFPLTVTSAQKNPTAFYLCASSMGVGAGIYEQYFGPGTRLTVT.

The CDR3 protein is CASSLGGPNTEAFF. CDR3 in DNA: TGTGCCAGCAGCTTAGGGGGCCCGAACACTGAAGCTTTCTTT. The chain has TRBV7-2 and TRBJ1-1; weak D call: TRBD1 (5 bases). Trimming cost V 1 base and J 1 base, with 7 bases left between them. Germline V gene data show CDR1 as SGHTA and CDR2 as FQGNSA. There are 14 residues in the CDR3. The variable domain in full, with the rest retrieved from reference TRBV7-2 and TRBJ1-1, is GAGVSQSPSNKVTEKGKDVELRCDPISGHTALYWYRQSLGQGLEFLIYFQGNSAPDKSGLPSDRFSAERTGGSVSTLTIQRTQQEDSAVYLCASSLGGPNTEAFFGQGTRLTVV.

This chain links TRBV5-6 with TRBJ2-7; D tentatively fits TRBD1 or TRBD2 (5 bases each). Germline lookup yields CDR1 SGHDT and CDR2 YYEEEE. This CDR3 has 13 amino acids. V was trimmed by 0 bases and J by 6 bases, leaving 10 bases between them. CDR3 residues: CASSLGGNREQYF. The CDR3 DNA follows: TGTGCCAGCAGCTTGGGGGGGAATCGCGAGCAGTACTTC.

The chain joins TRBV6-1 to TRBJ1-2, with D possibly matching TRBD1 (5 bases). CDR1 and CDR2 (germline): MNHNS, SASEGT. V was trimmed by 2 bases and J by 7 bases, leaving 14 bases between them. The CDR3 is made up of 14 amino acids. The CDR3 coding sequence is TGTGCCAGCAGTGAAAGTAGCAGGGACGGTGGCTACACCTTC. Its translation: CASSESSRDGGYTF.

The genes are TRBV28 and TRBJ1-2; D remains ambiguous. V was clipped by 4 bases and J by 2 bases, with 11 bases between them. Per germline, CDR1 MDHEN and CDR2 SYDVKM. The CDR3 totals 14 residues. CDR3 loop: CASSSTRRNYGYTF. CDR3 in DNA: TGTGCCAGCAGTTCGACAAGGCGAAACTATGGCTACACCTTC.

V and J are TRBV7-8 and TRBJ1-5; no definite D call. The germline CDR1 and CDR2 sequences are SGHVS and FQNEAQ. The CDR3 sequence is 14 residues long. Trimming took 2 bases from V and 4 from J, leaving 9 bases between them. The CDR3 reads CASSLSLGNQPQHF. In DNA form, the CDR3 reads TGTGCCAGCAGCTTATCTTTGGGGAATCAGCCCCAGCATTTT. The full variable domain, in which reference TRBV7-8 and TRBJ1-5 provide the parts outside the CDR3, is GAGVSQSPRYKVAKRGQDVALRCDPISGHVSLFWYQQALGQGPEFLTYFQNEAQLDKSGLPSDRFFAERPEGSVSTLKIQRTQQEDSAVYLCASSLSLGNQPQHFGDGTRLSIL.

This chain links TRBV5-1 with TRBJ2-5, with D possibly TRBD2 on 5 matching bases. The length of the CDR3 is 14 residues. Between the trimmed V and J ends, which lost 0 bases and 3 bases, there was a span of 9 bases. Germline V CDR1 and CDR2: SGHRS, YFSETQ. The CDR3 nucleotides are TGCGCCAGCAGCTTGGGTGGTAGCGAAGAGACCCAGTACTTC. This encodes CASSLGGSEETQYF.

The rearrangement links TRBV5-1 to TRBJ1-1; D is unclear. Trimming left V 0 bases short and J 3 bases short, with 12 bases between. CDR1 is SGHRS and CDR2 is YFSETQ in the germline V gene. The CDR3 is 15 amino acids. CDR3 in DNA: TGCGCCAGCAGCTTGGCCGAAGGGAGGGACACTGAAGCTTTCTTT. It codes for CASSLAEGRDTEAFF.

This rearrangement joins TRBV5-4 to TRBJ1-5; tentative D call: TRBD1 (6 bases). The CDR3 length is 16 residues. CDR1 SGHNT and CDR2 YYREEE come from the germline V gene (reference sequence). Deletions cut 4 bases from V and 6 bases from J, with 20 bases between. The DNA of the CDR3 is TGTGCCAGCAGCCGAGACCAAACAGGGAGCGGTCAGCCCCAGCATTTT. Amino acid sequence: CASSRDQTGSGQPQHF.

The chain is built from TRBV7-3 and TRBJ2-2, with D unresolved. V was clipped by 2 bases and J by 5 bases, with 9 bases between them. Germline V gene sequence: CDR1 SGHTA, CDR2 FQGTGA. The CDR3 covers 14 residues. CDR3 loop: CASSLYSRTGELFF. Written as DNA, the CDR3 is TGTGCCAGCAGCTTATACAGCCGAACCGGGGAGCTGTTTTTT. The whole variable domain, remainder taken from reference TRBV7-3 and TRBJ2-2, is GAGVSQTPSNKVTEKGKYVELRCDPISGHTALYWYRQSLGQGPEFLIYFQGTGAADDSGLPNDRFFAVRPEGSVSTLKIQRTERGDSAVYLCASSLYSRTGELFFGEGSRLTVL.